These 30 T cell receptor beta chains originate from one sample sequenced in a study of identical twins. TCRdb passed the 5' RACE reads through MiXCR, listing each CDR3 protein once. This table has hundreds of thousands of distinct CDR3 sequences, 5.5% to 6.5% appearing once. What was sequenced was naive T cells sorted from blood. The receptors come from a young man in good health.

This clonotype showed up many times. The J gene is TRBJ1-1, the V gene TRBV7-9; D gene unclear. V gave up 1 base and J gave up 0 bases, with 9 bases separating them. Germline values: CDR1 SEHNR, CDR2 FQNEAQ (reference sequence). The CDR3 contains 15 residues. CDR3 sequence (DNA): TGTGCCAGCAGCTTAGTCAACTGGATGAACACTGAAGCTTTCTTT. Protein product: CASSLVNWMNTEAFF.

This chain joins TRBV10-2 and TRBJ2-3; weak D call: TRBD1 (5 bases). The germline V gene encodes CDR1 WSHSY and CDR2 SAAADI. Trimming removed 8 bases from V and 3 bases from J, with 15 bases in between. There are 14 residues in the CDR3. The CDR3 DNA reads as TGCGCCAGCGTCTCGACCAGGGCGACAGATACGCAGTATTTT. Protein product: CASVSTRATDTQYF.

The rearrangement links TRBV28 to TRBJ2-5; D not resolved. The germline V gene encodes CDR1 MDHEN and CDR2 SYDVKM. The length of the CDR3 is 14 residues. The germline V and J ends were trimmed by 3 bases and 5 bases, with 13 bases remaining between them. DNA of the CDR3: TGTGCCAGCAGTTTCTCGAGTCGGTGGGAGACCCAGTACTTC. It yields the protein CASSFSSRWETQYF.

Ten or more counts support this clonotype. The chain uses TRBV29-1 and TRBJ2-7; TRBD2 matches 7 bases. Trimming took 3 bases from V and 3 from J; bases not matched to a gene: 8. The CDR3 consists of 14 residues. Germline CDR1 and CDR2: SQVTM and ANQGSEA. This CDR3 reads CSVDRGERRYEQYV. CDR3 coding DNA: TGCAGCGTTGACCGGGGGGAACGCCGCTACGAGCAGTACGTC.

This clonotype was recorded at least ten times. The CDR3 loop reads CASSFGDQPQHF. CDR3 bases: TGTGCCAGCAGCTTCGGGGACCAGCCCCAGCATTTT. The chain is built from TRBV7-9 and TRBJ1-5; tentative D call: TRBD1 (5 bases). This CDR3 is built from 12 residues. Germline assignment: CDR1 SEHNR and CDR2 FQNEAQ (reference sequence). With 3 bases removed from V and 7 bases from J, the gap between germline ends came to 7 bases.

This clonotype came up many times. This chain links TRBV29-1 with TRBJ2-1, with TRBD2 matching over 8 bases. The CDR3 loop spans 15 amino acids. V lost 2 bases and J lost 8; bases outside the gene matches: 11. From germline, CDR1 is SQVTM and CDR2 ANQGSEA. The CDR3: CSVELAGGPIDEQFF. The CDR3 nucleotides read TGCAGCGTTGAACTCGCGGGAGGCCCAATCGATGAGCAGTTCTTC.

A few counts support this clonotype. The chain links TRBV7-2 to TRBJ2-7; 12 bases fit TRBD2. With 2 bases clipped from V and 3 bases from J, the junction kept 5 bases outside the gene matches. The CDR3 is made up of 16 amino acids. Germline values: CDR1 SGHTA, CDR2 FQGNSA. The CDR3 sequence is CASSLTTSGRIYEQYF. The CDR3 coding sequence is TGTGCCAGCAGCTTAACTACTAGCGGGAGGATCTACGAGCAGTACTTC.

This clonotype was counted ten times or more. CDR3 sequence (DNA): TGCAGTGCCCCGGAGCAGAGCTCCTACAATGAGCAGTTCTTC. This encodes CSAPEQSSYNEQFF. V usage is TRBV20-1 and J usage is TRBJ2-1; D is unresolved. The CDR3 extends over 14 amino acids. Germline loops: CDR1 DFQATT, CDR2 SNEGSKA (reference sequence). The ends were cut back, 6 bases at V and 0 bases at J, with 12 bases in the middle.

This clonotype was recorded a few times. This chain joins TRBV11-1 and TRBJ2-5; the D is unclear. CDR1 is SGHAT, CDR2 FQDESV, per germline (reference sequence). CDR3 size: 14 residues. Trimming removed 3 bases at V and 1 base at J, with 9 bases between. The CDR3 DNA follows: TGTGCCAGCAGCTTTGGGCGTTCCCAAGAGACCCAGTACTTC. It encodes CASSFGRSQETQYF.

This clonotype has a count of ten or more. This chain connects TRBV28 to TRBJ2-3, with 8 bases that match TRBD2. CDR3 length: 14 amino acids. V shed 5 bases, J shed 5 bases, and the junction held 6 bases outside the gene matches. Germline V gene data show CDR1 as MDHEN and CDR2 as SYDVKM. CDR3 sequence (DNA): TGTGCCAGCAGTCCACTAGCGGCCGGAGATACGCAGTATTTT. It is translated as CASSPLAAGDTQYF. The whole variable domain, filled in from reference TRBV28 and TRBJ2-3, reads DVKVTQSSRYLVKRTGEKVFLECVQDMDHENMFWYRQDPGLGLRLIYFSYDVKMKEKGDIPEGYSVSREKKERFSLILESASTNQTSMYLCASSPLAAGDTQYFGPGTRLTVL.

This clonotype has at least ten counts. This chain uses TRBV12-3 or TRBV12-4 with TRBJ2-1; D uncertain. V lost 7 bases and J 3 bases, leaving 13 bases between the germline ends. The CDR3 contains 14 residues. CDR3 bases: TGTGCCAGCACTGGAACCGACCGCTACAATGAGCAGTTCTTC. Protein sequence: CASTGTDRYNEQFF.

This clonotype was detected only a few times. The chain is built from TRBV4-1 and TRBJ2-1; 12 bases map to TRBD2. Germline assignment: CDR1 MGHRA and CDR2 YSYEKL. V shed 1 base, J shed 8 bases, and the junction held 9 bases outside the gene matches. The length of the CDR3 is 17 residues. CDR3 sequence: CASSQGTLAGGEDEQFF. CDR3 bases: TGCGCCAGCAGCCAAGGTACACTAGCGGGAGGAGAGGATGAGCAGTTCTTC.

This clonotype was seen at least ten times. The V gene is TRBV20-1, the J gene TRBJ1-4, with 8 positions matching TRBD1. The CDR3 loop spans 13 amino acids. V lost 7 bases and J lost 3; bases outside the gene matches: 4. CDR1 is DFQATT, CDR2 SNEGSKA, per germline (reference sequence). CDR3 DNA sequence: TGCAGTGGAACGGGACAGGCTAATGAAAAACTGTTTTTT. Translation: CSGTGQANEKLFF.

This clonotype was observed many times. V gene TRBV4-2 combines with J gene TRBJ1-1; possible D gene TRBD1, 5 bases. Germline CDR1 and CDR2: LGHNA and YNFKEQ. The CDR3 runs 14 residues. V lost 4 bases to trimming and J lost 3 bases, with 12 bases between them. CDR3 nucleotides: TGTGCCAGCAGCCCAATGGGGCGGGACACTGAAGCTTTCTTT. It encodes CASSPMGRDTEAFF.

This clonotype was detected many times. The chain uses TRBV7-2 and TRBJ2-2; TRBD1 aligns across 9 bases. Germline V gene sequence: CDR1 SGHTA, CDR2 FQGNSA. The CDR3 loop spans 15 amino acids. V was clipped by 2 bases and J by 13 bases; unmatched bases: 11. The CDR3 loop is CASSLNPGQGMRLFF. CDR3 in DNA: TGTGCCAGCAGCTTAAATCCGGGACAGGGAATGCGGCTGTTTTTT.

This chain links TRBV20-1 with TRBJ2-7; TRBD1 matches at 7 bases. The V gene's germline CDR1 is DFQATT and CDR2 SNEGSKA (reference sequence). J lost 3 bases, V lost 3 bases, and 8 bases had no gene match. The CDR3 spans 14 residues. CDR3 sequence reads: CSASTLRGNYEQYF. The CDR3 nucleotides read TGCAGTGCTAGTACCCTCAGGGGGAACTACGAGCAGTACTTC.

Ten or more counts support this clonotype. V gene TRBV6-5 combines with J gene TRBJ2-3; TRBD2 aligns across 8 bases. Losses at the gene ends were 2 bases for V and 5 bases for J; bases not matched to a gene: 3. CDR1 is MNHEY and CDR2 is SVGAGI in the germline V gene. This CDR3 is 14 amino acids long. CDR3 nucleotide sequence: TGTGCCAGCAGTTACGAAACTAGCGGAGATACGCAGTATTTT. Amino acids: CASSYETSGDTQYF.

This clonotype was observed a few times. The genes are TRBV6-1 and TRBJ2-1; 9 nucleotides match TRBD2. The CDR3 is 18 amino acids. With V trimmed by 8 bases and J by 4 bases, 18 bases remained unmatched. The V gene's germline CDR1 is MNHNS and CDR2 SASEGT. The CDR3 protein is CASFRGGASGTLYNEQFF. The DNA of the CDR3 is TGTGCCAGCTTCAGGGGGGGGGCTAGCGGGACCCTTTACAATGAGCAGTTCTTC.

There are a few counts of this clonotype. V and J are TRBV3-1 and TRBJ2-7; TRBD1 might be the D (5 bases). The CDR3 is made up of 18 amino acids. The V and J ends lost 1 base and 0 bases respectively, with 19 bases between them. Germline CDR1 LGHDT, CDR2 YNNKEL (reference sequence). DNA for the CDR3: TGTGCCAGCAGCCAAGTTATAGATCGGCAGGGCCTCTCCTACGAGCAGTACTTC. Its translation: CASSQVIDRQGLSYEQYF.

The chain employs TRBV9 and TRBJ2-7; no clear D. Germline assignment: CDR1 SGDLS and CDR2 YYNGEE. The V end was cut by 2 bases, the J end by 1 base, with 13 bases between. The CDR3 extends over 15 amino acids. The DNA for the CDR3 is TGTGCCAGCAGCGTTACAGACACCCCATCCTACGAGCAGTACTTC. It yields the protein CASSVTDTPSYEQYF. The complete variable domain, with remaining parts taken from reference TRBV9 and TRBJ2-7, reads DSGVTQTPKHLITATGQRVTLRCSPRSGDLSVYWYQQSLDQGLQFLIQYYNGEERAKGNILERFSAQQFPDLHSELNLSSLELGDSALYFCASSVTDTPSYEQYFGPGTRLTVT.

The chain employs TRBV7-3 and TRBJ2-1, with TRBD2 as a possible D gene (6 bases). CDR3 length: 15 residues. Germline CDR1 reads SGHTA; CDR2 reads FQGTGA. Trimming pared 2 bases from V and 8 bases from J, leaving 16 bases between. CDR3 region: CASSLLLGTSYEQFF. The CDR3 DNA is TGTGCCAGCAGCTTACTCCTGGGGACTTCCTATGAGCAGTTCTTC.

This clonotype showed up many times. The chain recombines TRBV28 with TRBJ1-4; possibly TRBD1 for D (5 bases). V lost 3 bases to trimming and J lost 0 bases, with 17 bases between them. The germline V gene encodes CDR1 MDHEN and CDR2 SYDVKM. The CDR3 spans 18 residues. The CDR3 nucleotides are TGTGCCAGCAGTTTCGGGCGACTCCTGACAGCAACTAATGAAAAACTGTTTTTT. It yields the protein CASSFGRLLTATNEKLFF.

This chain links TRBV18 with TRBJ2-6; D is ambiguous. Trimming took 1 base from V and 0 from J, leaving 7 bases between them. The CDR3 contains 16 residues. Looked up from germline, CDR1 is KGHSH and CDR2 is LQKENI. CDR3 nucleotides: TGTGCCAGCTCACCACGTCCGATCTCTGGGGCCAACGTCCTGACTTTC. Translation gives CASSPRPISGANVLTF. Drawing the rest from reference TRBV18 and TRBJ2-6, the complete variable domain is NAGVMQNPRHLVRRRGQEARLRCSPMKGHSHVYWYRQLPEEGLKFMVYLQKENIIDESGMPKERFSAEFPKEGPSILRIQQVVRGDSAAYFCASSPRPISGANVLTFGAGSRLTVL.

The V gene is TRBV7-3, the J gene TRBJ1-5, with unresolved D. V was cut by 5 bases and J by 3 bases, with 8 bases left in between. Germline CDR1 and CDR2: SGHTA and FQGTGA. The CDR3 length is 13 residues. CDR3 in amino acids: CASSPNPNQPQHF. In nucleotides, the CDR3 is TGTGCCAGCAGCCCGAATCCCAATCAGCCCCAGCATTTT.

This clonotype was detected ten times or more. The chain links TRBV20-1 to TRBJ1-2; D call uncertain. Trimming pared 4 bases from V and 1 base from J, leaving 13 bases between. Germline V gives CDR1 DFQATT, CDR2 SNEGSKA (reference sequence). CDR3 length equals 14 residues. The CDR3 DNA follows: TGCAGTGCTACTCCGTTCCAGATTAACTATGGCTACACCTTC. Its translation: CSATPFQINYGYTF.

The chain joins TRBV9 to TRBJ2-2, with D perhaps assigned TRBD1 or TRBD2 (6 bases each). Trimming removed 0 bases from V and 6 bases from J, with 21 bases in between. Germline V gene lookup returns CDR1 SGDLS and CDR2 YYNGEE. The CDR3 spans 18 residues. DNA for the CDR3: TGTGCCAGCAGCGTAGCTTCGACACAGGGAGGTAAAGCCGGGGAGCTGTTTTTT. It encodes CASSVASTQGGKAGELFF.

This clonotype was seen more than once but under ten times. This chain uses TRBV5-1 with TRBJ2-3, with D perhaps TRBD1 (6 bases). V was cut by 4 bases and J by 14 bases, with 20 bases left in between. The germline V gene encodes CDR1 SGHRS and CDR2 YFSETQ. This CDR3 spans 13 amino acids. CDR3 in DNA: TGCGCCAGCAGCCCGGACCCAGGGGATAGGGGGTATTTT. Protein sequence: CASSPDPGDRGYF.

This clonotype was counted between two and nine times. The J gene is TRBJ2-7, the V gene TRBV18; 10 nucleotides agree with TRBD2. The CDR3 has 15 amino acids. Unmatched junction bases numbered 7, after V lost 2 bases and J lost 6 bases. CDR1 and CDR2 from the germline V gene are KGHSH and LQKENI. In DNA, the CDR3 is TGTGCCAGCTCACCAGCTAGCGGGAGATCTGGCGAGCAGTACTTC. As protein: CASSPASGRSGEQYF.

The chain recombines TRBV9 with TRBJ2-5; possible D gene TRBD2, 6 bases. CDR1 is SGDLS, CDR2 YYNGEE, per germline. The CDR3 loop spans 15 amino acids. Trimming removed 0 bases from V and 2 bases from J, with 11 bases in between. CDR3 residues: CASSVGGKLQETQYF. CDR3 DNA: TGTGCCAGCAGCGTAGGCGGGAAGTTACAAGAGACCCAGTACTTC.

The rearrangement uses TRBV2 and TRBJ2-1; D not certain. The germline V and J ends were trimmed by 6 bases and 15 bases, with 12 bases remaining between them. This CDR3 has 10 residues. Looked up from germline, CDR1 is SNHLY and CDR2 is FYNNEI. CDR3 amino acids: CASRAEPLFF. The CDR3 region has the DNA TGTGCCAGCAGGGCGGAGCCACTGTTCTTC.